These T cell receptor beta chains were read from a single sample in a study of T cells in Graves' hyperthyroidism and ophthalmopathy. TCRdb processed the multiplex PCR reads anew with MiXCR; each CDR3 protein has one entry. Altogether fewer than 450,000 distinct CDR3 sequences are present, about 15% being singletons, with the ten largest covering roughly 19%. The sequenced sample was blood. These receptors came from a woman aged 55 to 70 with Graves' ophthalmopathy. CDR3s leave out the opening cysteine and the closing phenylalanine or tryptophan.

TRBJ1-6 | TRBV6-2/TRBV6-3 | ASSPGQGYNSPLH
TRBJ1-4 | TRBV14 | ASSQVGGKLF
TRBJ1-6 | TRBV6-2/TRBV6-3 | ASSYSVIPNSPLH
TRBJ2-7 | TRBV18 | ASSPFGGEYEQY
TRBJ2-7 | TRBV7-8 | ASSLAGGAYEQY
TRBJ2-1 | TRBV5-1 | VSSLRAGGYNEQF
TRBJ1-2 | TRBV7-9 | ASSLELGDGRTNYGYT
TRBJ2-1 | TRBV27 | ASSFETGGNEQF
TRBJ2-3 | TRBV12-3/TRBV12-4 | ASSLKLLGTGGRDTQY
TRBJ2-3 | TRBV5-1 | ASSLVTGGVPTQY
TRBJ2-1 | TRBV5-1 | ASSGEKTPSSYNEQF
TRBJ2-7 | TRBV6-2/TRBV6-3 | ASSLAGEVGEQY
TRBJ1-5 | TRBV20-1 | SARGQTGQPQH
TRBJ2-1 | TRBV3-1 | ASSQGLAGGSTEC
TRBJ2-7 | TRBV4-2 | ASSQDLYGYEQY
TRBJ2-5 | TRBV29-1 | SVTPGQGETQY
TRBJ2-7 | TRBV6-5 | ASSLGQGLVYEQY
TRBJ2-2 | TRBV5-1 | ASSLYGTSGSSTGELF
TRBJ2-1 | TRBV29-1 | SVVPLRLAAHNEQF
TRBJ2-7 | TRBV11-2 | ASSYRWEQY
TRBJ2-2 | TRBV12-3/TRBV12-4 | ASKTVPYTGELF
TRBJ2-2 | TRBV3-1 | ASSLDSPYTGELF
TRBJ2-7 | TRBV2 | ASSDGELYEQY
TRBJ2-4 | TRBV3-1 | ASSQGLAKNIQY
TRBJ2-3 | TRBV7-2 | ASSSRRTSGPSTDTQY
TRBJ2-7 | TRBV14 | ASSQLELPYEQY
TRBJ1-3 | TRBV28 | ASSSPFRGNTIY
TRBJ1-1 | TRBV6-1 | ASLRRRGSTEAF
TRBJ2-2 | TRBV13 | ASSLALSSTNTGELF
TRBJ2-7 | TRBV28 | ASSKTSGMWREQY
TRBJ2-5 | TRBV27 | ASSSRLAGRGETQY
TRBJ2-3 | TRBV9 | ASSARLAGADTQY
TRBJ2-7 | TRBV7-9 | ASSQRGYRATYEQY
TRBJ2-1 | TRBV30 | AWSLPGLAREGSNEQF
TRBJ2-7 | TRBV27 | ASSLWGGLDYEQY
TRBJ2-7 | TRBV5-1 | ASSRDGYEQY
TRBJ2-7 | TRBV6-2/TRBV6-3 | ASSPRGASSYEQY
TRBJ1-5 | TRBV3-1 | ASSSVGQPQH
TRBJ2-7 | TRBV20-1 | SARDRGLREQY
TRBJ2-2 | TRBV5-4 | ASSWGDGTGELF
TRBJ2-5 | TRBV4-1 | ASSQGPGQMIETQY
TRBJ2-2 | TRBV6-2/TRBV6-3 | ASSYRAGITGELF
TRBJ2-3 | TRBV2 | TSSSRTAATRSTDTQY
TRBJ2-5 | TRBV5-1 | ASSPPQRETQY
TRBJ1-2 | TRBV12-3/TRBV12-4 | ASSFGVRDDYGYT
TRBJ2-3 | TRBV4-2 | ASSQAPGLATDTQY
TRBJ1-3 | TRBV9 | ASSVNQGLTGNTIY
TRBJ2-1 | TRBV20-1 | SAIDLTGSSYNEQF
TRBJ2-7 | TRBV12-3/TRBV12-4 | ASSRDYSYEQY
TRBJ2-7 | TRBV6-5 | ASSYGVGSSYEQY
TRBJ2-2 | TRBV19 | ASTLGWGASTGELF
TRBJ1-5 | TRBV28 | ASSKTGGQPQH
TRBJ1-1 | TRBV11-1 | ASSLIDSPEAF
TRBJ1-1 | TRBV19 | ASNPKTGTGNTEAF
TRBJ1-1 | TRBV30 | AWSGRTGGSYWNTEAF
TRBJ2-1 | TRBV25-1 | ASSLARHRGLDNEQF
TRBJ2-5 | TRBV7-8 | ASSPSGRGRQETQY
TRBJ1-2 | TRBV28 | ASSFQGRGYGYT